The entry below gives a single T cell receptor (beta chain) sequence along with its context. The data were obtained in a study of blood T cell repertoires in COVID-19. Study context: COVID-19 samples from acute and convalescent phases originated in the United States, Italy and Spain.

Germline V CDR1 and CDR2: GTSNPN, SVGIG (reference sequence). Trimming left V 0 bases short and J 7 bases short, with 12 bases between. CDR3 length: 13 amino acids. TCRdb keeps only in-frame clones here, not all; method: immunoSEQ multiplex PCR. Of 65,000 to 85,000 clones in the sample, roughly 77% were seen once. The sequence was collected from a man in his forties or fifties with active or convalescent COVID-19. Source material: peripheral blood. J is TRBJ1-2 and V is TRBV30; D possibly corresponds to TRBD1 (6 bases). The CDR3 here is CAWSVEAGVGYTF. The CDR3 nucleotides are TGTGCCTGGAGTGTGGAGGCAGGGGTTGGCTACACCTTC. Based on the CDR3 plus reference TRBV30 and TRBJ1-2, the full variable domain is SQTIHQWPATLVQPVGSPLSLECTVEGTSNPNLYWYRQAAGRGLQLLFYSVGIGQISSEVPQNLSASRPQDRQFILSSKKLLLSDSGFYLCAWSVEAGVGYTFGSGTRLTVV.